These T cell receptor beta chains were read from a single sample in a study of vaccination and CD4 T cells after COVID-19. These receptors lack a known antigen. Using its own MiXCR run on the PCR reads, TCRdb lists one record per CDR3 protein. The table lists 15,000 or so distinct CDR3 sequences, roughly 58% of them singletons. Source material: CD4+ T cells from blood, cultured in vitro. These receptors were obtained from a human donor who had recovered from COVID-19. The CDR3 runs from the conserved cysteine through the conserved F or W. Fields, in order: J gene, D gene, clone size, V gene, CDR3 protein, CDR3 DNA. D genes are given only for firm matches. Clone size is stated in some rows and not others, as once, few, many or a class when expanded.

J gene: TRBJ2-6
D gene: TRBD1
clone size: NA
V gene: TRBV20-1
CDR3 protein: CSARDSGWDSGISGANVLTF
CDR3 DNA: TGCAGTGCTAGAGATTCAGGTTGGGACAGTGGTATTTCTGGGGCCAACGTCCTGACTTTC

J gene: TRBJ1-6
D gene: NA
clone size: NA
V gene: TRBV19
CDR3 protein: CASSIRAKNSPLHF
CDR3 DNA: TGTGCCAGTAGTATTCGAGCAAAAAATTCACCCCTCCACTTT

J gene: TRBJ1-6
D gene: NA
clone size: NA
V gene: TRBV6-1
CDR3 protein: CASTPRGHNSPLHF
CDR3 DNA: TGTGCCAGCACCCCTCGGGGTCATAATTCACCCCTCCACTTT

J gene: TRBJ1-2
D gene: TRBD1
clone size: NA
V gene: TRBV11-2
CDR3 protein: CASLKDRGHGYTF
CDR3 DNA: TGTGCCAGCCTTAAGGACAGGGGGCACGGCTACACCTTC

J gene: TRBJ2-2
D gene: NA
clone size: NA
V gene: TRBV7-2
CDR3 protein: CASSLDSFTGELFF
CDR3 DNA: TGTGCCAGCAGCTTGGACAGTTTCACCGGGGAGCTGTTTTTT

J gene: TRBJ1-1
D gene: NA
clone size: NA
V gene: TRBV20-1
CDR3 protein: CSARSGNTEAFF
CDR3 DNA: TGCAGTGCTAGATCTGGGAACACTGAAGCTTTCTTT

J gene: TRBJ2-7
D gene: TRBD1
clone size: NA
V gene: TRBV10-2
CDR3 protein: CASSESNRGTYEQYF
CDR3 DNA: TGCGCCAGCAGTGAGTCAAACAGGGGCACCTACGAGCAGTACTTC

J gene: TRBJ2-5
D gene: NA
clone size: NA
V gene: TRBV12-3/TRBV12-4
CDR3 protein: CASSLGSGRGDQYF
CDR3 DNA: TGTGCCAGCAGTTTAGGGTCGGGGAGAGGAGACCAGTACTTC

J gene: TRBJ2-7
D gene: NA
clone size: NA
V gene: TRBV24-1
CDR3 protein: CATDVAASSFGQYF
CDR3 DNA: TGTGCCACCGATGTGGCGGCGTCTTCGTTTGGGCAGTACTTC

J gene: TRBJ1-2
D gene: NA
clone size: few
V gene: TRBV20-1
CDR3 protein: CSVPTYGYTF
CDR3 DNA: TGCAGTGTCCCGACCTATGGCTACACCTTC

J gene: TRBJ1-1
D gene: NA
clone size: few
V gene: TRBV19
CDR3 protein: CASSILSAGRNTEAFF
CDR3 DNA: TGTGCCAGTAGTATCTTATCGGCAGGGAGGAACACTGAAGCTTTCTTT

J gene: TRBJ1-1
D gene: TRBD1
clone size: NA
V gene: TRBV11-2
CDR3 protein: CASSRTGGLAGNTEAFF
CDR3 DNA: TGTGCCAGCAGCCGGACAGGGGGCCTTGCCGGGAACACTGAAGCTTTCTTT

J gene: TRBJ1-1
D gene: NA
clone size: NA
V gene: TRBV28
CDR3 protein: CASSLPRVGTEAFF
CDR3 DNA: TGTGCCAGCAGTTTACCCCGGGTCGGCACTGAAGCTTTCTTT

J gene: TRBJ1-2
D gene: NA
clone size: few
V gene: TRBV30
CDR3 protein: CAWSLGLTYGYTF
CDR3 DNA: TGTGCCTGGAGTCTGGGCCTCACCTATGGCTACACCTTC

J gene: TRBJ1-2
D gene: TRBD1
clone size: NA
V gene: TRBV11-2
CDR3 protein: CASSPGQGAYGYTF
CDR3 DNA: TGTGCCAGCAGCCCGGGACAGGGGGCCTATGGCTACACCTTC

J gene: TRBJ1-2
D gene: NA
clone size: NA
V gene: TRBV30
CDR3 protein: CAWSVGGYGYTF
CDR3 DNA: TGTGCCTGGAGTGTCGGGGGATATGGCTACACCTTC

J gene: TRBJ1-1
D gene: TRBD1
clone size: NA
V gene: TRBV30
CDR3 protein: CAWSVSGRGAPEAFF
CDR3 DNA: TGTGCCTGGAGTGTATCGGGCAGGGGGGCCCCTGAAGCTTTCTTT

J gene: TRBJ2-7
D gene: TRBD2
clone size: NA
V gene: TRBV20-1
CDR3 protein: CSAGLAGSYEQYF
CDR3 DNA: TGCAGTGCTGGACTAGCGGGATCTTACGAGCAGTACTTC

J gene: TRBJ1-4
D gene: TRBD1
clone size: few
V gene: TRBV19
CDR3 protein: CASSTPGGADEKLFF
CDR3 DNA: TGTGCCAGTAGTACCCCAGGGGGCGCTGATGAAAAACTGTTTTTT

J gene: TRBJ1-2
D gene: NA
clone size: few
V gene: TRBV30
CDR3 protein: CAWTGDYGYTF
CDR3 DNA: TGTGCCTGGACAGGGGACTATGGCTACACCTTC

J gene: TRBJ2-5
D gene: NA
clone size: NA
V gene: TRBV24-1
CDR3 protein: CATSALKGGQYF
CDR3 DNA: TGTGCCACCAGTGCCTTGAAGGGCGGCCAGTACTTC

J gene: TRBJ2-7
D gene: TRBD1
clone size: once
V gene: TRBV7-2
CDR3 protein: CASSLASGTGTYEQYF
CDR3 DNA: TGTGCCAGCAGCTTAGCTTCCGGGACAGGGACCTACGAGCAGTACTTC

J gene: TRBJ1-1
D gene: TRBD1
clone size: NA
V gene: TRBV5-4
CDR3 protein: CASRRDRVPEAFF
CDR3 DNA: TGTGCCAGCAGGAGGGACAGGGTCCCTGAAGCTTTCTTT

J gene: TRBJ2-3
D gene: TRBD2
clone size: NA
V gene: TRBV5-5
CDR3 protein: CASSGRTSVADTQYF
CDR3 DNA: TGTGCCAGCAGCGGACGGACTAGTGTGGCAGATACGCAGTATTTT

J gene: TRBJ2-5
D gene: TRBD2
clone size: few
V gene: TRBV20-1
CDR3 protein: CSALVAGVETQYF
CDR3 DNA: TGCAGTGCGTTAGTAGCGGGAGTGGAGACCCAGTACTTC

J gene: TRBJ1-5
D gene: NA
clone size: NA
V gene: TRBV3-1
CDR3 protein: CASSQDGGPNQPQHF
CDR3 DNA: TGTGCCAGCAGCCAAGATGGGGGACCCAATCAGCCCCAGCATTTT

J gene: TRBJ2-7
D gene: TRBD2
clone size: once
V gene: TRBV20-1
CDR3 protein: CSARIAGASYEQYF
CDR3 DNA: TGCAGTGCTAGAATAGCGGGAGCGAGCTACGAGCAGTACTTC

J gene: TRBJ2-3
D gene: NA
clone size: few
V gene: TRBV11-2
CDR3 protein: CASSSIGNTQYF
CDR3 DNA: TGTGCCAGCAGTTCCATCGGAAATACGCAGTATTTT

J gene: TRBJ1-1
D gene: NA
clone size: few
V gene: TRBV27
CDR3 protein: CASRSALPGSTEAFF
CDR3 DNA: TGTGCCAGCAGGAGCGCCCTTCCGGGGAGCACTGAAGCTTTCTTT

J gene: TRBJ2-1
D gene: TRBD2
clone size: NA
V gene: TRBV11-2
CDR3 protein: CASRLAGVKTNEQFF
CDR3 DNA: TGTGCCAGCAGGTTAGCGGGCGTAAAGACCAATGAGCAGTTCTTC

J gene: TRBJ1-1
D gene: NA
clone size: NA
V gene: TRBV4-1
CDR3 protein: CASSQARLGDGTEAFF
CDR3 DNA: TGCGCCAGCAGCCAAGCGAGACTGGGGGACGGGACTGAAGCTTTCTTT

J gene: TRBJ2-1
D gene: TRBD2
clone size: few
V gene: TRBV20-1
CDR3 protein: CSETSGRNEQFF
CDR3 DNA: TGCAGTGAGACTAGCGGGAGGAATGAGCAGTTCTTC

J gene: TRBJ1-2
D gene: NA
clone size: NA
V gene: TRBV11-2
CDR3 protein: CASSLDPGGYTF
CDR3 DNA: TGTGCCAGCAGCTTAGACCCGGGGGGCTACACCTTC

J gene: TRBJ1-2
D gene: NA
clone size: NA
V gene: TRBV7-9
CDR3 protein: CASSGARGVLHYGYTF
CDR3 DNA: TGTGCCAGCAGCGGGGCACGGGGGGTCCTACACTATGGCTACACCTTC

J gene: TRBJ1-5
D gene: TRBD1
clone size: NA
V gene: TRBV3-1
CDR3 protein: CASSQDGQGRVSNQPQHF
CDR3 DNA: TGTGCCAGCAGCCAAGACGGACAGGGCAGGGTGAGCAATCAGCCCCAGCATTTT

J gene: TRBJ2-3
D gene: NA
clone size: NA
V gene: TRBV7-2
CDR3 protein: CASSLQGGGTSSTDTQYF
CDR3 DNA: TGTGCCAGCAGCTTACAAGGAGGAGGGACATCTAGCACAGATACGCAGTATTTT

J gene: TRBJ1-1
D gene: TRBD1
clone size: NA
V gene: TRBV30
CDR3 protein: CAWSVHRGTEAFF
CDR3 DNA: TGTGCCTGGAGTGTACACAGGGGCACTGAAGCTTTCTTT

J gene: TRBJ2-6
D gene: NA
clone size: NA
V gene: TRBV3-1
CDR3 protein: CASSPSSSGANVLTF
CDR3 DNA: TGTGCCAGCAGCCCATCCAGCTCTGGGGCCAACGTCCTGACTTTC

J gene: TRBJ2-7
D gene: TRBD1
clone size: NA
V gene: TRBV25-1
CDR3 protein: CASRAPGDSTEQYF
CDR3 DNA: TGTGCCAGCAGGGCCCCAGGGGACAGCACCGAGCAGTACTTC

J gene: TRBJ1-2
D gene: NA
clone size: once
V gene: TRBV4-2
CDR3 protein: CASSQEAWTATYGYTF
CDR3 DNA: TGTGCCAGCAGCCAAGAGGCCTGGACAGCTACCTATGGCTACACCTTC

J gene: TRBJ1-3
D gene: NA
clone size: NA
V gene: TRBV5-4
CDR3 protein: CASSFEPAGNTIYF
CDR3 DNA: TGTGCCAGCAGCTTCGAGCCCGCTGGAAACACCATATATTTT

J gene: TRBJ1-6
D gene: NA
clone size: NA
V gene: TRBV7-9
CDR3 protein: CASSFGGQSPLHF
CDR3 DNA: TGTGCCAGCAGCTTCGGAGGGCAATCACCCCTCCACTTT

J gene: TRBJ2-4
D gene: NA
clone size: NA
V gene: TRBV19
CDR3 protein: CASSPRREAKNIQYF
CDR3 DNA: TGTGCCAGTAGTCCCCGACGAGAAGCCAAAAACATTCAGTACTTC

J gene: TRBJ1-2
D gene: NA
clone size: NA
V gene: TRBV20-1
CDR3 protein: CSAPPGGYGYTF
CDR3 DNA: TGCAGTGCTCCGCCAGGAGGGTATGGCTACACCTTC

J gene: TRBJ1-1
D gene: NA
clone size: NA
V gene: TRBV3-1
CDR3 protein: CASSQRQEYTEAFF
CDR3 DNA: TGTGCCAGCAGCCAACGCCAGGAGTACACTGAAGCTTTCTTT

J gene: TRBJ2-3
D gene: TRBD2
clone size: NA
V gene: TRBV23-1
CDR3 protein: CASSHTGTYRLAGDTQYF
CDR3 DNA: TGCGCCAGCAGTCACACCGGGACATATAGACTAGCGGGAGATACGCAGTATTTT

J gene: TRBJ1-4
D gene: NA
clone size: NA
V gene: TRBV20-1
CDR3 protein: CSARDQRSNEKLFF
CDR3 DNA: TGCAGTGCTAGAGATCAACGGAGTAATGAAAAACTGTTTTTT

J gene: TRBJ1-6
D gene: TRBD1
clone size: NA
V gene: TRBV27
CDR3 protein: CASSPGQGARSPLHF
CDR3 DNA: TGTGCCAGCAGCCCCGGACAGGGGGCCAGGTCACCCCTCCACTTT

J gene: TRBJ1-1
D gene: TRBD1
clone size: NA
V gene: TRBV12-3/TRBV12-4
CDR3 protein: CASSPRQGAAFF
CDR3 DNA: TGTGCCAGCAGTCCCCGACAGGGGGCGGCTTTCTTT

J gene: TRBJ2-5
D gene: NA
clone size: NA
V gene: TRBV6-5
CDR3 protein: CASSYSPSDVTQYF
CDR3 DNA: TGTGCCAGCAGTTACTCGCCTAGCGATGTGACCCAGTACTTC

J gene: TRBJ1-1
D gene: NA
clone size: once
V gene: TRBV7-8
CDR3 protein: CASSFNSGEAFF
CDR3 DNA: TGTGCCAGCAGCTTTAACTCGGGTGAAGCTTTCTTT

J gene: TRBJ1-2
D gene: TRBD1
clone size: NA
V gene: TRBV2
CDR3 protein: CASSERTGNIGYGYTF
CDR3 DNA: TGTGCCAGCAGTGAACGGACAGGGAATATTGGATATGGCTACACCTTC

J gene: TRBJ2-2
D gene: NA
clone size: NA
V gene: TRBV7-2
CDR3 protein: CASSAWEAGELFF
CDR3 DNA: TGTGCCAGCAGCGCCTGGGAGGCCGGGGAGCTGTTTTTT

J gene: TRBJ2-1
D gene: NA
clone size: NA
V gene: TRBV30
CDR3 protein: CAWSVTPIYNEQFF
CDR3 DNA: TGTGCCTGGAGTGTAACCCCTATCTACAATGAGCAGTTCTTC

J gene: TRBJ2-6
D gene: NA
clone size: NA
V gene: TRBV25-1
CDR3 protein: CASSLTGANVLTF
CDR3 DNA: TGTGCCAGCAGTTTGACAGGAGCCAACGTCCTGACTTTC